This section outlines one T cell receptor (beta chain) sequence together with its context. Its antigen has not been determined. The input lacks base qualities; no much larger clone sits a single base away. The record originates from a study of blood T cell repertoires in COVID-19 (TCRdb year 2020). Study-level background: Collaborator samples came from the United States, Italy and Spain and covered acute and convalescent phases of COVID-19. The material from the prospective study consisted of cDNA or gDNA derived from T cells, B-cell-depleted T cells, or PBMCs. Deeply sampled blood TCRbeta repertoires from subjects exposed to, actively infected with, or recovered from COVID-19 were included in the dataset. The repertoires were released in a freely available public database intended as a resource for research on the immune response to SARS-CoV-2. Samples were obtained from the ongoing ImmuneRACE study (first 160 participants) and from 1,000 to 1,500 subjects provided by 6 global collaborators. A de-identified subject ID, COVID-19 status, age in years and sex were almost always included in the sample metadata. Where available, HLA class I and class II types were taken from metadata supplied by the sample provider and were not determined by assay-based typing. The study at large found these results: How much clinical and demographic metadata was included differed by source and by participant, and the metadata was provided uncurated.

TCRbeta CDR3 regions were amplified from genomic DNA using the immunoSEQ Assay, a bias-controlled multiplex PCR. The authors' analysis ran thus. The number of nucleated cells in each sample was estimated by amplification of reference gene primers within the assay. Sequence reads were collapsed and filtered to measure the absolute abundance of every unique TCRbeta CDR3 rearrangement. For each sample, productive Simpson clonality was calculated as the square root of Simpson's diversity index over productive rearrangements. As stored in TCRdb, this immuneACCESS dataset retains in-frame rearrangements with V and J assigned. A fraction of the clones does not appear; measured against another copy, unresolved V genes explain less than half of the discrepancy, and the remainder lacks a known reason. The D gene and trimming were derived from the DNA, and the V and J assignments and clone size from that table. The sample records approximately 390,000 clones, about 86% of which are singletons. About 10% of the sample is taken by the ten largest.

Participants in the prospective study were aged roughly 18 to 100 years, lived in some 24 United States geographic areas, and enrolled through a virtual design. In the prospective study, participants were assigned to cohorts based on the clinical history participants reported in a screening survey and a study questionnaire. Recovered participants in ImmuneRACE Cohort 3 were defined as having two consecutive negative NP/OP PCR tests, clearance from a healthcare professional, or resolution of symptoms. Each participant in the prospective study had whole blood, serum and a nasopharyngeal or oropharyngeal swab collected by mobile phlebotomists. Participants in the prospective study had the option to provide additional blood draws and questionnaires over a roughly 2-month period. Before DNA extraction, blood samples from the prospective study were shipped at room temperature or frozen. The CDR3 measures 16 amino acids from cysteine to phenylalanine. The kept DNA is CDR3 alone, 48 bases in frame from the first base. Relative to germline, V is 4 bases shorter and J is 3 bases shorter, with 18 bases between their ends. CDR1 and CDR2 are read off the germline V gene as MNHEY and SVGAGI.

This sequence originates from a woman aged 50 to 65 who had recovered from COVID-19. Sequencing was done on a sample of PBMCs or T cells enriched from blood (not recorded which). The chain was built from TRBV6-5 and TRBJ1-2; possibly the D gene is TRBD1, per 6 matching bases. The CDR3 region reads CASSSLPRGLDYGYTF. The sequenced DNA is TGTGCCAGCAGTTCACTACCCAGGGGATTGGACTATGGCTACACCTTC.